This T cell receptor (beta chain) was identified during a study of cytomegalovirus exposure and HLA in healthy donors. Per the germline V gene, CDR1 is SNHLY and CDR2 is FYNNEI. This CDR3 contains 16 residues. Germline trimming cut 10 bases from V and 6 bases from J; bases unmatched to any gene: 15. Points from the study as a whole: In vitro testing confirmed a few CMV-associated chains as specific for CMV antigens. Across donors, presence/absence analyses took sequencing depth to be roughly uniform. Most of the TCR beta V segments (in an earlier analysis) were productive either about 90% or about 30% of the time. A later analysis by the authors found several of the most significant clusters apparently linked to common viral pathogens.

PCR used 60 Vbeta primers and 13 Jbeta primers. Libraries were prepared by immunoSEQ multiplex PCR; TCRdb keeps only in-frame clonotypes and omits some of them. The data show under 200,000 clones, 71% seen once. Points on this clone: Its antigen is currently unknown.

The chain has TRBV2 and TRBJ2-2, with TRBD2 matching 9 bases. The sequencing input was PBMCs. This clonotype was sampled from a woman aged 30 to 39 in good health and CMV-seronegative. CDR3 sequence reads: CATRPGLAGRPGELFF. The CDR3 bases are TGTGCCACCCGACCAGGGCTAGCGGGAAGGCCCGGGGAGCTGTTTTTT.